This TCR beta chain was sequenced for a study of shared clonotypes between healthy human individuals. Study findings and constraints: In several donors, about 5% of naive CD4 clonotypes appeared in common. Memory subsets had estimated richness that was generally smaller than that of naive subsets.

With V trimmed by 5 bases and J by 4 bases, 7 bases remained unmatched. CDR1 is SGHDT, CDR2 YYEEEE, per germline. CDR3 length: 15 amino acids. About this clone itself: Antigen specificity is unknown.

Deep was the level used in running the assay. In the authors' methods: Filtering of immunoSEQ junctional sequences could not match full-length read filtering. The data were produced by immunoSEQ multiplex PCR, yet TCRdb's version contains in-frame clones alone and is incomplete. The V and J calls and clone size come from that table; D and trimming were worked out from the DNA. The sample contains some 1,600,000 clones, about 98% of which appear only once. Sequenced material: naive CD4+ T cells sorted from blood. Subset defined: CD45RA+ positively selected. This chain connects TRBV5-6 to TRBJ2-5, with TRBD2 matching over 11 bases. The TCR sequence derives from a young man in good health. The CDR3 region has the DNA TGTGCCAGCAGAAGGAGTAGCGGGAGGGCAGAGACCCAGTACTTC. Its protein product is CASRRSSGRAETQYF.